The rows below give T cell receptor beta chains drawn from one sample of a study of cytomegalovirus exposure and HLA in healthy donors. Generated by immunoSEQ multiplex PCR, the TCRdb table keeps only in-frame clones and is missing some. The top ten hold about 1.9% of the sample, which has approximately 120,000 clones, approximately 90% seen once. The sample comprised PBMCs. Receptor source: a woman between 18 and 29 years old in good health and CMV-seronegative. The CDR3 runs from the conserved cysteine through the conserved F or W. The D gene is left open where the match is weak. Clone size, where shown, is once, few, many, or a class for clones that have expanded.

d_gene: TRBD2
j_gene: TRBJ2-1
v_gene: TRBV9
abundance: NA
len: 18
CDR3nt: TGTGCCAGCAGCGAGTCCAAACTAGCGGGGGGGCGGCCTGGTGAGCAGTTCTTC
CDR3aa: CASSESKLAGGRPGEQFF

d_gene: TRBD1
j_gene: TRBJ2-3
v_gene: TRBV29-1
abundance: NA
len: 13
CDR3nt: TGCAGCGTTGGAGGACAGGTTACAGATACGCAGTATTTT
CDR3aa: CSVGGQVTDTQYF

d_gene: NA
j_gene: TRBJ1-1
v_gene: TRBV28
abundance: NA
len: 15
CDR3nt: TGTGCCAGCAGTTTTGCGAGCAGGGGTTGGCCTGAAGCTTTCTTT
CDR3aa: CASSFASRGWPEAFF

d_gene: TRBD2
j_gene: TRBJ2-3
v_gene: TRBV2
abundance: NA
len: 16
CDR3nt: TGTGCCAGCAGCGAGACTAGCGCCCTTATCGCAGATACGCAGTATTTT
CDR3aa: CASSETSALIADTQYF

d_gene: TRBD1
j_gene: TRBJ1-2
v_gene: TRBV5-1
abundance: NA
len: 14
CDR3nt: TGCGCCAGCAGCTTGACAGGGGTGCTTTATGGCTACACCTTC
CDR3aa: CASSLTGVLYGYTF

d_gene: TRBD2
j_gene: TRBJ2-3
v_gene: TRBV5-4
abundance: NA
len: 18
CDR3nt: TGTGCCAGCAGCCAGGGACTAGCGGGCCGTGGGAGCACAGATACGCAGTATTTT
CDR3aa: CASSQGLAGRGSTDTQYF

d_gene: NA
j_gene: TRBJ2-1
v_gene: TRBV5-1
abundance: NA
len: 13
CDR3nt: TGCGCCAGCAGCTTGGACTATCGGGGTGAGCAGTTCTTC
CDR3aa: CASSLDYRGEQFF

d_gene: NA
j_gene: TRBJ2-1
v_gene: TRBV6-4
abundance: NA
len: 16
CDR3nt: TGTGCCAGCAGTGACGTTTCGGGAGTGGGGAACAATGAGCAGTTCTTC
CDR3aa: CASSDVSGVGNNEQFF

d_gene: TRBD2
j_gene: TRBJ2-5
v_gene: TRBV4-2
abundance: NA
len: 16
CDR3nt: TGTGCCAGCAGCCAATCTGTAGCGGGGGGGCTAGAGACCCAGTACTTC
CDR3aa: CASSQSVAGGLETQYF

d_gene: TRBD2
j_gene: TRBJ2-5
v_gene: TRBV9
abundance: NA
len: 14
CDR3nt: TGTGCCAGCAGCGTCCCGGGGGGCCAAGAGACCCAGTACTTC
CDR3aa: CASSVPGGQETQYF

d_gene: TRBD1
j_gene: TRBJ1-1
v_gene: TRBV28
abundance: NA
len: 13
CDR3nt: TGTGCCAGCAGTTTTCAGGGGGCGGTCTTCGCTTTCTTT
CDR3aa: CASSFQGAVFAFF

d_gene: NA
j_gene: TRBJ2-1
v_gene: TRBV6-1
abundance: NA
len: 14
CDR3nt: TGTGCCAGCAGGGGACATTCGCTCGACAATGAGCAGTTCTTC
CDR3aa: CASRGHSLDNEQFF

d_gene: TRBD2
j_gene: TRBJ2-1
v_gene: TRBV4-1
abundance: NA
len: 16
CDR3nt: TGCGCCAGCAGCCAGCGACTAGCGGGGGCTTACAATGAGCAGTTCTTC
CDR3aa: CASSQRLAGAYNEQFF

d_gene: NA
j_gene: TRBJ1-1
v_gene: TRBV27
abundance: NA
len: 13
CDR3nt: TGTGCCAGCAGAAGGGGTTTTAACACTGAAGCTTTCTTT
CDR3aa: CASRRGFNTEAFF

d_gene: NA
j_gene: TRBJ1-1
v_gene: TRBV27
abundance: NA
len: 17
CDR3nt: TGTGCCAGCAGTTCCCTATTAGGGGGGGCGCGGGGAACTGAAGCTTTCTTT
CDR3aa: CASSSLLGGARGTEAFF

d_gene: TRBD2
j_gene: TRBJ2-1
v_gene: TRBV9
abundance: NA
len: 14
CDR3nt: TGTGCCAGCAATGGCGGGAGCTCCTACAATGAGCAGTTCTTC
CDR3aa: CASNGGSSYNEQFF

d_gene: TRBD2
j_gene: TRBJ2-1
v_gene: TRBV2
abundance: once
len: 13
CDR3nt: TGTGCCAGCAGGTTGACTAGCGTCGCTGAGCAGTTCTTC
CDR3aa: CASRLTSVAEQFF

d_gene: TRBD1
j_gene: TRBJ2-7
v_gene: TRBV6-5
abundance: few
len: 14
CDR3nt: TGTGCCAGCAGCCGGACAGGGGACTCCTACGAGCAGTACTTC
CDR3aa: CASSRTGDSYEQYF

d_gene: NA
j_gene: TRBJ2-1
v_gene: TRBV6-5
abundance: few
len: 14
CDR3nt: TGTGCCAGCAGTTACGGTCCGGGTATGGTTGAGCAGTTCTTC
CDR3aa: CASSYGPGMVEQFF

d_gene: NA
j_gene: TRBJ1-5
v_gene: TRBV6-5
abundance: NA
len: 14
CDR3nt: TGTGCCAGCAGTTACGGGGACAAGACAGGGCCCCAGCATTTT
CDR3aa: CASSYGDKTGPQHF

d_gene: TRBD2
j_gene: TRBJ2-7
v_gene: TRBV11-2
abundance: NA
len: 16
CDR3nt: TGTGCCAGCAGCCCTCCGGGACTAGCCAGGGTCTCCGAGCAGTACTTC
CDR3aa: CASSPPGLARVSEQYF

d_gene: TRBD1
j_gene: TRBJ1-2
v_gene: TRBV19
abundance: NA
len: 14
CDR3nt: TGTGCCAGTTCGCTCGACAGGGGGAACTATGGCTACACCTTC
CDR3aa: CASSLDRGNYGYTF

d_gene: NA
j_gene: TRBJ1-1
v_gene: TRBV30
abundance: NA
len: 15
CDR3nt: TGTGCCTGGACCGGGTTTTCTCAAATGAACACTGAAGCTTTCTTT
CDR3aa: CAWTGFSQMNTEAFF

d_gene: NA
j_gene: TRBJ2-7
v_gene: TRBV18
abundance: NA
len: 13
CDR3nt: TGTGCCAGCTCACCGGACAGTCCCTACGAGCAGTACTTC
CDR3aa: CASSPDSPYEQYF

d_gene: NA
j_gene: TRBJ2-5
v_gene: TRBV4-1
abundance: NA
len: 13
CDR3nt: TGCGCCAGCAGCCAAGATCCCGAAGAGACCCAGTACTTC
CDR3aa: CASSQDPEETQYF